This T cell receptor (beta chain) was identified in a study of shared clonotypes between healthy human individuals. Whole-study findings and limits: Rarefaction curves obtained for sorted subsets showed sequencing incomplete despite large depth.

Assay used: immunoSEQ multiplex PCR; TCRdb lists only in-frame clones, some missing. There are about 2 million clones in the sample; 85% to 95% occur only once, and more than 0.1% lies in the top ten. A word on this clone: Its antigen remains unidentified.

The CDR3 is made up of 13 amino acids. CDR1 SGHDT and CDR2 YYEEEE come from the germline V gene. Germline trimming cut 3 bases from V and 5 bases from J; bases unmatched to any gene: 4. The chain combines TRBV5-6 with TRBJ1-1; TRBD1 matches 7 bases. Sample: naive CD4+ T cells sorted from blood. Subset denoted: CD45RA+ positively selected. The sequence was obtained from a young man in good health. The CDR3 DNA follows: TGTGCCAGCAGCTCCGACAGGGAAACTGAAGCTTTCTTT. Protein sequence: CASSSDRETEAFF. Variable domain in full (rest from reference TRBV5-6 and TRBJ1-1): DAGVTQSPTHLIKTRGQQVTLRCSPKSGHDTVSWYQQALGQGPQFIFQYYEEEERQRGNFPDRFSGHQFPNYSSELNVNALLLGDSALYLCASSSDRETEAFFGQGTRLTVV.